What follows is one T cell receptor beta chain and its context. The CDR3 has 17 residues. Germline assignment: CDR1 MDHEN and CDR2 SYDVKM. Between the trimmed V and J ends, which lost 3 bases and 4 bases, there was a span of 21 bases. This sample is part of a study of blood T cell repertoires in COVID-19. TCRdb's copy holds only in-frame clones and misses some; the assay was immunoSEQ multiplex PCR. The sample contains some 86,000 clones, 80% to 85% of which appear only once. What was sequenced was peripheral blood. The clonotype comes from an elderly woman with active or convalescent COVID-19. The genes are TRBV28 and TRBJ1-2; TRBD1 might be the D (5 bases). CDR3 nucleotide sequence: TGTGCCAGCAGTTTTATCGGGGGGTTCGGGGGAAGCTATGGCTACACCTTC. Translating gives CASSFIGGFGGSYGYTF.